The 20 T cell receptor beta chains below all came from one sample that was sequenced in a study of CD4 T cells in relation to SARS-CoV-2 and coronaviruses. The data were produced by immunoSEQ multiplex PCR, yet TCRdb's version contains in-frame clones alone and is incomplete. The table lists 36,000 or so clones, 77% of them singletons. Their recognized antigens are unknown. The sequencing input was memory CD4+ T cells from PBMCs, cultured in vitro. These receptors came from an adult with COVID-19.

The chain uses TRBV25-1 and TRBJ2-2; tentatively, D is TRBD1 (6 bases). Trimming pared 6 bases from V and 5 bases from J, leaving 22 bases between. CDR3 length: 17 amino acids. The germline gives CDR1 MGHDK, CDR2 SYGVNS. CDR3 in amino acids: CASREDSLIEGTGELFF. The CDR3 nucleotides read TGTGCCAGCAGGGAGGACAGCCTGATTGAAGGAACCGGGGAGCTGTTTTTT.

This chain joins TRBV6-5 and TRBJ2-2; D is perhaps TRBD2 (6 bases). The CDR3 has 14 amino acids. The V gene's germline CDR1 is MNHEY and CDR2 SVGAGI. V was shortened by 10 bases and J by 1 base, with 13 bases between the two germline ends. CDR3 region: CATLRDLNTGELFF. The CDR3 DNA follows: TGTGCCACCCTTCGGGACTTGAACACCGGGGAGCTGTTTTTT.

V and J are TRBV5-8 and TRBJ2-1, with 9 bases lining up with TRBD1. Per the germline V gene, CDR1 is SGHTS and CDR2 is YDEGEE. The CDR3 has 15 residues. Trimming removed 0 bases from V and 8 bases from J; junction bases left unmatched: 6. Here the CDR3 reads CASSLAQGAMDEQFF. CDR3 DNA: TGTGCCAGCAGCTTGGCACAGGGGGCGATGGATGAGCAGTTCTTC.

The V and J genes are TRBV2 and TRBJ2-7, with D possibly being TRBD1 (6 bases). CDR1 and CDR2 from the germline V gene are SNHLY and FYNNEI. Trimming removed 7 bases from V and 4 bases from J, with 17 bases in between. The CDR3 is 14 residues long. The CDR3, as DNA: TGTGCCAGCACCCCATCAGGGGCCCGATACGAGCAGTACTTC. Its translation is CASTPSGARYEQYF.

V gene TRBV19 combines with J gene TRBJ1-2; D ambiguous. The CDR3 sequence is 12 residues long. Germline V CDR1 and CDR2: LNHDA, SQIVND (reference sequence). Between the trimmed V and J ends, which lost 11 bases and 6 bases, there was a span of 16 bases. The CDR3 sequence: CAGWTFKDGYTF. In DNA form, the CDR3 reads TGTGCCGGTTGGACTTTCAAGGATGGCTACACCTTC.

This rearrangement joins TRBV13 to TRBJ2-4, with D maybe TRBD1 (6 bases). Per germline, CDR1 PRHDT and CDR2 FYEKMQ (reference sequence). The CDR3 is made up of 13 amino acids. V was trimmed by 8 bases and J by 7 bases, leaving 15 bases between them. The CDR3 DNA follows: TGTGCCAGCGCCCGTGAGGGGGTGAACATTCAGTACTTC. This encodes CASAREGVNIQYF.

The chain employs TRBV3-1 (or the pseudogene TRBV3-2) and TRBJ2-3, with unresolved D. The V gene lost 5 bases and the J gene lost 3 bases, with 9 bases spanning the gap. CDR1 LGHDT and CDR2 YNNKEL come from the germline V gene (reference sequence). CDR3 length: 13 amino acids. The CDR3 region has the DNA TGTGCCAGCAGCGAGAGAGGTACAGATACGCAGTATTTT. Translation: CASSERGTDTQYF.

The chain uses TRBV6-2 or TRBV6-3 and TRBJ2-7; TRBD2 aligns across 9 bases. Germline CDR1 reads MNHEY; CDR2 reads SVGEGT. The CDR3 spans 15 residues. V lost 5 bases and J lost 0; bases outside the gene matches: 5. The CDR3 DNA sequence: TGTGCCAGCAGTCCGATTAGCGGGAGCTCCTACGAGCAGTACTTC. It yields the protein CASSPISGSSYEQYF.

This chain uses TRBV6-2 or TRBV6-3 with TRBJ2-3, with TRBD1 identical over 8 bases. The length of the CDR3 is 16 residues. Per the germline V gene, CDR1 is MNHEY and CDR2 is SVGEGT. The trim removed 4 bases at V and 3 bases at J, leaving 9 bases unmatched. The CDR3 coding sequence is TGTGCCAGCAGTTCAGGGGGCAATGGCGCGACAGATACGCAGTATTTT. Its protein product is CASSSGGNGATDTQYF.

The chain carries TRBV19 and TRBJ1-1; D gene uncertain. The germline V gene encodes CDR1 LNHDA and CDR2 SQIVND (reference sequence). This CDR3 is 13 amino acids long. Trimming took off 6 bases at V and 2 bases at J, with 10 bases between the two ends. The CDR3 nucleotides read TGTGCCAGTAGCCTGCCAAGAAACACTGAAGCTTTCTTT. Its protein is CASSLPRNTEAFF.

J is TRBJ2-3 and V is TRBV9; the D gene could be TRBD1 or TRBD2 (5 bases each). The germline CDR1 and CDR2 sequences are SGDLS and YYNGEE. CDR3 size: 16 residues. Trimming removed 3 bases at V and 4 bases at J, with 18 bases between. Written as DNA, the CDR3 is TGTGCCAGCAGCGAGGGACGCTCAAGGGTCGCAGATACGCAGTATTTT. Residues: CASSEGRSRVADTQYF.

The V and J genes are TRBV6-4 and TRBJ2-2, with D perhaps TRBD1 (6 bases). The CDR3 length is 16 residues. Germline V gives CDR1 MRHNA, CDR2 SNTAGT. V was pared by 0 bases and J by 4 bases, with 12 bases between. Written as DNA, the CDR3 is TGTGCCAGCAGTGACTCGGGGGCCGGGACCACCGGGGAGCTGTTTTTT. Its translation: CASSDSGAGTTGELFF.

The chain recombines TRBV5-8 with TRBJ1-2; D is ambiguous. Trimming took off 0 bases at V and 6 bases at J, with 6 bases between the two ends. This CDR3 is 12 amino acids long. CDR1 and CDR2 from the germline V gene are SGHTS and YDEGEE. The CDR3 bases are TGTGCCAGCAGCTTGGACGCCCATGGCTACACCTTC. It yields the protein CASSLDAHGYTF.

The rearrangement uses TRBV4-1 and TRBJ2-3; no firm D call. The germline CDR1 and CDR2 sequences are MGHRA and YSYEKL. Trimming cost V 0 bases and J 2 bases, with 9 bases left between them. This CDR3 has 15 residues. The DNA for the CDR3 is TGCGCCAGCAGCCAAGAAACACACGACACAGATACGCAGTATTTT. Residues: CASSQETHDTDTQYF.

The J gene is TRBJ1-5, the V gene TRBV7-2; 7 bases match TRBD1. J lost 11 bases, V lost 0 bases, and 4 bases had no gene match. The germline gives CDR1 SGHTA, CDR2 FQGNSA. The CDR3 extends over 13 amino acids. CDR3 sequence (DNA): TGTGCCAGCAGCTTAGCGAGGGACAGATCCCAGCATTTT. This codes for CASSLARDRSQHF.

CDR3 in DNA: TGTGCCAGCAGTGCCTGGGGGGCGACGAACACCGGGGAGCTGTTTTTT. Its translation is CASSAWGATNTGELFF. The rearrangement joins TRBV2 to TRBJ2-2; D possibly matches TRBD1 or TRBD2 (6 bases each). The CDR3 has 16 amino acids. Germline V CDR1 and CDR2: SNHLY, FYNNEI. V gave up 4 bases and J gave up 0 bases, with 12 bases separating them.

The V gene is TRBV6-6, the J gene TRBJ2-3; the D is unclear. Trimming removed 0 bases at V and 5 bases at J, with 12 bases between. Germline values: CDR1 MNHNY, CDR2 SVGAGI (reference sequence). The CDR3 has 15 residues. In DNA, the CDR3 is TGTGCCAGCAGTTACTCTGGGTGGGCCGGAGATACGCAGTATTTT. This codes for CASSYSGWAGDTQYF.

This chain links TRBV10-3 with TRBJ2-3, with D possibly matching TRBD2 (5 bases). Germline values: CDR1 ENHRY, CDR2 SYGVKD. This CDR3 has 13 residues. V lost 10 bases and J lost 5, with 16 bases in between. CDR3 sequence (DNA): TGTGCCACCGGGGTGGGAGAACGAGATACGCAGTATTTT. Encoded protein: CATGVGERDTQYF.

This clone was detected a few times. This chain links TRBV6-2 or TRBV6-3 with TRBJ2-3; 11 bases map to TRBD2. The CDR3 totals 17 residues. The germline V gene encodes CDR1 MNHEY and CDR2 SVGEGT. The ends lost 2 bases at V and 3 bases at J; junction bases unmatched: 7. CDR3 nucleotides: TGTGCCAGCAGTTACCCCTTACTAGCGGGAGCGACAGATACGCAGTATTTT. Translated: CASSYPLLAGATDTQYF.

The chain links TRBV10-3 to TRBJ2-2; D unresolved. CDR1 is ENHRY and CDR2 is SYGVKD in the germline V gene. V dropped 5 bases and J dropped 6 bases, with 7 bases sitting between them. The CDR3 has 12 amino acids. The CDR3 is CAISPTAGELFF. The CDR3 nucleotides are TGTGCCATCAGTCCGACGGCCGGGGAGCTGTTTTTT.